What follows are 32 T cell receptor beta chains derived from one specimen sequenced in a study of blood T cell repertoires in COVID-19. Clones were sequenced by immunoSEQ multiplex PCR, and TCRdb holds only the in-frame ones, with some missing. The sample contains 150,000 to 200,000 clones, more than 75% of which appear only once. Sequenced: peripheral blood. These receptors were taken from an older man with acute or convalescent COVID-19.

The J gene is TRBJ2-1, the V gene TRBV6-2 or TRBV6-3, with 9 positions matching TRBD2. Germline V gives CDR1 MNHEY, CDR2 SVGEGT. The CDR3 runs 15 residues. V dropped 2 bases and J dropped 5; count of bases not matched to a gene: 4. CDR3 coding DNA: TGTGCCAGCAGTTACGGCGGGGGGGGCGACAATGAGCAGTTCTTC. It translates to CASSYGGGGDNEQFF.

V is TRBV5-1 and J is TRBJ2-5, with D maybe TRBD1 (5 bases). The V end was cut by 0 bases, the J end by 2 bases, with 8 bases between. The CDR3 spans 14 residues. Looked up from germline, CDR1 is SGHRS and CDR2 is YFSETQ. Here the CDR3 DNA reads TGCGCCAGCAGCTTGGGTGACAGACAAGAGACCCAGTACTTC. Protein: CASSLGDRQETQYF. The full variable domain, in which reference TRBV5-1 and TRBJ2-5 provide the parts outside the CDR3, is KAGVTQTPRYLIKTRGQQVTLSCSPISGHRSVSWYQQTPGQGLQFLFEYFSETQRNKGNFPGRFSGRQFSNSRSEMNVSTLELGDSALYLCASSLGDRQETQYFGPGTRLLVL.

This chain links TRBV7-2 with TRBJ2-5, with TRBD1 identical over 8 bases. Germline CDR1 is SGHTA and CDR2 is FQGNSA. CDR3 length equals 14 residues. J was trimmed by 4 bases and V by 8 bases; bases with no gene match: 9. The CDR3 bases are TGTGCCAGCGGGGTACTAGACAGGGGAGAGACCCAGTACTTC. This translates into CASGVLDRGETQYF.

The chain carries TRBV7-9 and TRBJ2-5, with 7 bases that match TRBD1. V trimming: 5 bases; J trimming: 2 bases; junction bases outside the gene matches: 5. The germline V gene has CDR1 SEHNR and CDR2 FQNEAQ (reference sequence). The CDR3 sequence is 14 residues long. CDR3 in DNA: TGTGCCAGCAGCCCCGGGACAGTACAAGAGACCCAGTACTTC. This gives the protein CASSPGTVQETQYF.

The chain links TRBV6-5 to TRBJ2-3, with TRBD2 matching over 8 bases. Germline V CDR1 and CDR2: MNHEY, SVGAGI. After removal of 6 bases from V and 6 bases from J, the junction contained 11 bases not matched to a gene. There are 15 residues in the CDR3. The DNA for the CDR3 is TGTGCCAGCAGAACCCGAGGGACTAGTTCGGATACGCAGTATTTT. It codes for CASRTRGTSSDTQYF.

The chain employs TRBV2 and TRBJ1-2; tentative D call: TRBD1 (5 bases). Germline loops: CDR1 SNHLY, CDR2 FYNNEI. Trimming removed 5 bases at V and 5 bases at J, with 18 bases between. The CDR3 consists of 15 residues. CDR3 sequence reads: CASSLDIGTVYGYTF. The CDR3 DNA reads as TGTGCCAGCAGTTTGGACATCGGGACTGTTTATGGCTACACCTTC. The whole variable domain, remainder taken from reference TRBV2 and TRBJ1-2, is EPEVTQTPSHQVTQMGQEVILRCVPISNHLYFYWYRQILGQKVEFLVSFYNNEISEKSEIFDDQFSVERPDGSNFTLKIRSTKLEDSAMYFCASSLDIGTVYGYTFGSGTRLTVV.

The rearrangement links TRBV24-1 to TRBJ2-1; a possible D gene is TRBD1 (5 bases). Per germline, CDR1 KGHDR and CDR2 SFDVKD. V gave up 3 bases and J gave up 3 bases, with 17 bases separating them. This CDR3 is 17 amino acids long. The CDR3 region is CATSDDRQRQNYNEQFF. In DNA, the CDR3 is TGTGCCACCAGTGATGATCGACAGCGCCAAAACTACAATGAGCAGTTCTTC.

The CDR3 nucleotides are TGTGCCAGCACCCGTGGGGGGACCACTGAAGCTTTCTTT. It codes for CASTRGGTTEAFF. This chain connects TRBV28 to TRBJ1-1, with a tentative D call TRBD1 (5 bases). The germline V gene has CDR1 MDHEN and CDR2 SYDVKM. With 7 bases removed from V and 4 bases from J, the gap between germline ends came to 13 bases. The CDR3 is made up of 13 amino acids.

The chain couples TRBV2 to TRBJ2-5, with 10 bases aligning to TRBD1. Germline CDR1 reads SNHLY; CDR2 reads FYNNEI. The CDR3 spans 13 residues. Unmatched junction bases numbered 3, after V lost 6 bases and J lost 5 bases. DNA for the CDR3: TGTGCCAGCAGCAGGGACAGGGGTGAGACCCAGTACTTC. It encodes CASSRDRGETQYF.

This chain connects TRBV15 to TRBJ2-1, with 10 nucleotides matching TRBD2. Trimming cost V 5 bases and J 6 bases; bases outside gene matches: 4. This CDR3 comprises 14 residues. CDR1 and CDR2 from the germline V gene are LNHNV and YYDKDF (reference sequence). This chain's CDR3 is CATSRLAGVNEQFF. The CDR3 DNA follows: TGTGCCACCAGCCGGCTAGCGGGGGTCAATGAGCAGTTCTTC.

In DNA, the CDR3 is TGTGCCAGCAGTTCGCGACAGGGGATCCCCTACGAGCAGTACTTC. Translation: CASSSRQGIPYEQYF. The V gene is TRBV28, the J gene TRBJ2-7, with 8 bases aligning to TRBD1. The V and J ends lost 4 bases and 2 bases, in that order; junction bases with no gene match: 7. CDR3 size: 15 residues. From germline, CDR1 is MDHEN and CDR2 SYDVKM.

This clone was observed once. The V and J genes are TRBV7-3 and TRBJ2-3; no firm D call. The ends were cut back, 5 bases at V and 2 bases at J, with 8 bases in the middle. This CDR3 has 13 residues. The germline V gene encodes CDR1 SGHTA and CDR2 FQGTGA. The CDR3 region has the DNA TGTGCCAGCAGCCCGAGAAACACAGATACGCAGTATTTT. Translated, it gives CASSPRNTDTQYF. The full variable domain, with the rest looked up from reference TRBV7-3 and TRBJ2-3, is GAGVSQTPSNKVTEKGKYVELRCDPISGHTALYWYRQSLGQGPEFLIYFQGTGAADDSGLPNDRFFAVRPEGSVSTLKIQRTERGDSAVYLCASSPRNTDTQYFGPGTRLTVL.

In DNA, the CDR3 is TGTGCCAGCAGTGTGACAGGGGGCGGCGATCAGCCCCAGCATTTT. It yields the protein CASSVTGGGDQPQHF. The rearrangement links TRBV28 to TRBJ1-5; 10 bases match TRBD1. The junction had 6 bases not matched to a gene; V was cut back by 5 bases and J by 5 bases. The CDR3 is made up of 15 amino acids. In germline, CDR1 is MDHEN, CDR2 SYDVKM.

The chain combines TRBV18 with TRBJ1-1; D is possibly TRBD1 (6 bases). Trimming stripped 7 bases from V and 8 bases from J, with 14 bases between. The germline V gene encodes CDR1 KGHSH and CDR2 LQKENI. This CDR3 has 12 amino acids. DNA for the CDR3: TGTGCCAGCTACAAACAGGGAGGGGAAGCTTTCTTT. Translation gives CASYKQGGEAFF.

V usage is TRBV2 and J usage is TRBJ1-2, with 7 bases that match TRBD1. Per the germline V gene, CDR1 is SNHLY and CDR2 is FYNNEI. V was pared by 6 bases and J by 5 bases, with 9 bases of the junction left unmatched. The CDR3 is 14 residues long. The CDR3 nucleotides read TGTGCCAGCAGCGCAGGGACAGCGGGTTATGGCTACACCTTC. Encoded protein: CASSAGTAGYGYTF.

The chain has TRBV6-6 and TRBJ2-7, with 8 bases matching TRBD1. Germline V gives CDR1 MNHNY, CDR2 SVGAGI (reference sequence). This CDR3 contains 15 residues. J gave up 7 bases and V 2 bases, and 10 bases lay outside the gene matches. DNA of the CDR3: TGTGCCAGCAGTTACACCCCCGGGACAGGAGCGGAGCAGTACTTC. Amino acids: CASSYTPGTGAEQYF.

V gene TRBV9 combines with J gene TRBJ2-1, with 8 positions matching TRBD1. Germline V lookup: CDR1 SGDLS, CDR2 YYNGEE. The CDR3 extends over 16 amino acids. The trim removed 0 bases at V and 8 bases at J, leaving 10 bases unmatched. The CDR3 sequence: CASSVALPGQEDEQFF. CDR3 nucleotides: TGTGCCAGCAGCGTAGCCCTTCCGGGACAGGAGGATGAGCAGTTCTTC.

This clone was observed a few times. This chain joins TRBV25-1 and TRBJ1-4; no clear D gene. V was clipped by 1 base and J by 0 bases, with 9 bases between them. From germline, CDR1 is MGHDK and CDR2 SYGVNS. CDR3 size: 16 residues. The CDR3 DNA sequence: TGTGCCAGCAGTGAATTTAGCGGTTCAACTAATGAAAAACTGTTTTTT. Its translation is CASSEFSGSTNEKLFF. The full variable domain, with the rest looked up from reference TRBV25-1 and TRBJ1-4, is EADIYQTPRYLVIGTGKKITLECSQTMGHDKMYWYQQDPGMELHLIHYSYGVNSTEKGDLSSESTVSRIRTEHFPLTLESARPSHTSQYLCASSEFSGSTNEKLFFGSGTQLSVL.

The chain couples TRBV6-4 to TRBJ2-2; possibly TRBD2 for D (6 bases). CDR3 size: 13 residues. V lost 6 bases and J lost 1, with 6 bases in between. The germline CDR1 and CDR2 sequences are MRHNA and SNTAGT. Here the CDR3 DNA reads TGTGCCAGCAGGCGGGGGAACACCGGGGAGCTGTTTTTT. This codes for CASRRGNTGELFF.

In this sample, this clone turned up once. The V and J genes are TRBV29-1 and TRBJ2-2; 11 bases line up with TRBD2. CDR1 is SQVTM, CDR2 ANQGSEA, per germline. V gave up 6 bases and J gave up 5 bases; unmatched junction bases: 11. The CDR3 is 16 residues long. CDR3 in DNA: TGCAGCGTGGGTGGGACTTCTAGCGGGGGGACCGGGGAGCTGTTTTTT. This codes for CSVGGTSSGGTGELFF.

The J gene is TRBJ1-1, the V gene TRBV4-2; 8 nucleotides line up with TRBD1. J gave up 3 bases and V 1 base, and 7 bases lay outside the gene matches. Germline V CDR1 and CDR2: LGHNA, YNFKEQ. The CDR3 sequence is 16 residues long. The CDR3 reads CASSQVGLQGDTEAFF. CDR3 nucleotides: TGTGCCAGCAGCCAAGTGGGGCTACAGGGGGACACTGAAGCTTTCTTT.

The chain combines TRBV29-1 with TRBJ1-1; D is ambiguous. The V gene lost 7 bases and the J gene lost 1 base, with 10 bases spanning the gap. The CDR3 is 12 amino acids. Germline-derived CDR1 and CDR2 are SQVTM and ANQGSEA. The CDR3 spells CSALNGNTEAFF. DNA of the CDR3: TGCAGCGCCCTAAACGGGAACACTGAAGCTTTCTTT.

The DNA of the CDR3 is TGTGCCAGCAGTTTATTCCCGGGTGCGGTCACTGAAGCTTTCTTT. Protein sequence: CASSLFPGAVTEAFF. The V gene is TRBV28, the J gene TRBJ1-1; D unresolved. The CDR3 runs 15 residues. Germline CDR1 is MDHEN and CDR2 is SYDVKM. Trimming left V 1 base short and J 4 bases short, with 13 bases between.

V usage is TRBV2 and J usage is TRBJ2-5; 11 nucleotides agree with TRBD2. The V gene end was trimmed by 4 bases and the J gene end by 0 bases; junction bases not matched to a gene: 7. This CDR3 spans 17 amino acids. The germline V gene has CDR1 SNHLY and CDR2 FYNNEI. CDR3 residues: CASSASSGRTYQETQYF. The CDR3, as DNA: TGTGCCAGCAGTGCGTCTAGCGGGAGGACCTACCAAGAGACCCAGTACTTC.

J is TRBJ2-7 and V is TRBV7-8; possible D gene TRBD2, 6 bases. This CDR3 is 16 amino acids long. CDR1 and CDR2 (germline): SGHVS, FQNEAQ. V lost 3 bases to trimming and J lost 2 bases, with 17 bases between them. CDR3 bases: TGTGCCAGCAGCTTGCTCGGATCTAGCGTGACCTACGAGCAGTACTTC. This gives the protein CASSLLGSSVTYEQYF.

The CDR3: CASSTGFTEAFF. The CDR3 DNA sequence: TGTGCCAGCAGTACAGGGTTCACTGAAGCTTTCTTT. This chain joins TRBV2 and TRBJ1-1; TRBD1 might be the D (6 bases). Germline CDR1 SNHLY, CDR2 FYNNEI. The germline V and J ends were trimmed by 5 bases and 4 bases, with 8 bases remaining between them. This CDR3 has 12 amino acids.

The chain has TRBV29-1 and TRBJ2-5, with a weak D call TRBD1 (6 bases). Per germline, CDR1 SQVTM and CDR2 ANQGSEA. This CDR3 has 13 residues. V lost 4 bases and J 4 bases, leaving 13 bases between the germline ends. CDR3 sequence reads: CSVGGQTAETQYF. CDR3 sequence (DNA): TGCAGCGTTGGCGGACAGACAGCAGAGACCCAGTACTTC.

The chain recombines TRBV5-6 with TRBJ1-1; D is unresolved. Germline CDR1 reads SGHDT; CDR2 reads YYEEEE. This CDR3 has 13 amino acids. V was clipped by 4 bases and J by 2 bases, with 9 bases between them. The CDR3 sequence is CASSLRHNTEAFF. Written as DNA, the CDR3 is TGTGCCAGCAGCCTTAGACACAACACTGAAGCTTTCTTT.

The chain uses TRBV5-4 and TRBJ2-1; 7 positions match TRBD2. The CDR3 is made up of 14 amino acids. Unmatched junction bases numbered 4, after V lost 7 bases and J lost 0 bases. The germline CDR1 and CDR2 sequences are SGHNT and YYREEE (reference sequence). CDR3 sequence reads: CASGTGGSYNEQFF. CDR3 bases: TGTGCCAGCGGGACGGGGGGCTCCTACAATGAGCAGTTCTTC.

There are a few counts of this clone. The rearrangement joins TRBV7-6 to TRBJ2-7; TRBD1 aligns across 7 bases. CDR3 length: 16 amino acids. V gave up 2 bases and J gave up 0 bases; unmatched junction bases: 7. Germline lookup yields CDR1 SGHVS and CDR2 FNYEAQ. The CDR3 here is CASSLNEGAYSYEQYF. CDR3 coding DNA: TGTGCCAGCAGCTTAAACGAGGGGGCTTACTCCTACGAGCAGTACTTC.

This clone was recorded only once. V and J are TRBV27 and TRBJ1-6; TRBD1 aligns across 9 bases. This CDR3 has 14 amino acids. V lost 1 base, J lost 10 bases, and 2 bases stayed unmatched. Germline V gene data show CDR1 as MNHEY and CDR2 as SMNVEV (reference sequence). The CDR3 DNA reads as TGTGCCAGCAGTTTATTTGGACAGGGGTCACCCCTCCACTTT. It specifies CASSLFGQGSPLHF.

The rearrangement uses TRBV5-6 and TRBJ2-7; D unclear. Germline V gives CDR1 SGHDT, CDR2 YYEEEE. Trimming took 3 bases from V and 3 from J, leaving 16 bases between them. CDR3 length equals 15 residues. The CDR3 DNA reads TGTGCCAGCAGCTCAAACCCCCAGGAAGGCTACGAGCAGTACTTC. It translates to CASSSNPQEGYEQYF.